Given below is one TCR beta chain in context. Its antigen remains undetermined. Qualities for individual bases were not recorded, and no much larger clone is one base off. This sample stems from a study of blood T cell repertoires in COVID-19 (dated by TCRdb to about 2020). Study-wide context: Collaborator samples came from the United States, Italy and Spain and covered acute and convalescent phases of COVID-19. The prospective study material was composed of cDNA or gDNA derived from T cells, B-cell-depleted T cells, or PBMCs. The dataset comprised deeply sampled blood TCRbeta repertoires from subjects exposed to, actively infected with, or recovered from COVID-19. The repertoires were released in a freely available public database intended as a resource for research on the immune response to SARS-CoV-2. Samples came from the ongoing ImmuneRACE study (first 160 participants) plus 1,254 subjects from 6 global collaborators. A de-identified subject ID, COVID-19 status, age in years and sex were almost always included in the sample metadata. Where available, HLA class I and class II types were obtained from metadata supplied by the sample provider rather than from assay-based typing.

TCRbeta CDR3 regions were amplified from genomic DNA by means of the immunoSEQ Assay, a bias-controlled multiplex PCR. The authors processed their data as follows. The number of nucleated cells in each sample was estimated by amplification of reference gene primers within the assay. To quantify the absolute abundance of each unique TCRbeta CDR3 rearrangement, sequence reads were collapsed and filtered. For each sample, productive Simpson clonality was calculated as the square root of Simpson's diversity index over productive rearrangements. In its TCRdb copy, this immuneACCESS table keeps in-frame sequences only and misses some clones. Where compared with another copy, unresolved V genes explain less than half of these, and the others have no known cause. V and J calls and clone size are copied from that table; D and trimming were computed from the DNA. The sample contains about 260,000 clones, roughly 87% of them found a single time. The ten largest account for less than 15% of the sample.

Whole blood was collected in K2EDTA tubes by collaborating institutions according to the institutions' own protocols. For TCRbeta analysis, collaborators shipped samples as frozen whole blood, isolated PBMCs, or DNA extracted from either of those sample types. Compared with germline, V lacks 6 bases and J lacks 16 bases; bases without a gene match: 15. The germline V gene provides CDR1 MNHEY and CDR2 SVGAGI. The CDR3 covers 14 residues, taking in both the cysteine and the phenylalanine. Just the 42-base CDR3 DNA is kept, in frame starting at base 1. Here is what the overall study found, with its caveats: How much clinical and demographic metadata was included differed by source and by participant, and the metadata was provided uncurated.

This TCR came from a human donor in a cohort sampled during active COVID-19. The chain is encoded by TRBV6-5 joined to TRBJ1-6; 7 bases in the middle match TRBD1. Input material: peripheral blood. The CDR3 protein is CASRASHGQADLHF. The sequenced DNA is TGTGCCAGCAGGGCTTCCCATGGACAGGCCGATCTCCACTTT.